The 2 T cell receptor beta chains presented below share a single source sample, sequenced in a study of T cells in Graves' hyperthyroidism and ophthalmopathy. Researchers took RNA transcripts and amplified the TCR beta CDR3 regions from them. Primed by the HTBI set, a first-round RT-PCR was run on the TCR CDR3. TCRdb re-analysed the multiplex PCR reads in MiXCR, keeping a single row per CDR3 protein. The table lists more than 300,000 distinct CDR3 sequences, about 14% of them singletons. Source material: blood. These receptors were collected from a woman younger than 45 with Graves' ophthalmopathy.

This rearrangement joins TRBV30 to TRBJ1-5; the D gene is possibly TRBD1 (5 bases). This CDR3 region has 14 residues. Germline V CDR1 and CDR2: GTSNPN, SVGIG (reference sequence). Trimming took off 2 bases at V and 3 bases at J, with 11 bases between the two ends. Here the CDR3 reads CAWSSGGPNQPQHF. The DNA of the CDR3 is TGTGCCTGGAGTTCCGGGGGTCCCAATCAGCCCCAGCATTTT. Full variable domain (remainder filled in from reference TRBV30 and TRBJ1-5): SQTIHQWPATLVQPVGSPLSLECTVEGTSNPNLYWYRQAAGRGLQLLFYSVGIGQISSEVPQNLSASRPQDRQFILSSKKLLLSDSGFYLCAWSSGGPNQPQHFGDGTRLSIL.

This clonotype was seen at least ten times. This rearrangement joins TRBV5-1 to TRBJ2-3; D might be TRBD2 (5 bases). The CDR3 is made up of 15 amino acids. Germline CDR1 SGHRS, CDR2 YFSETQ. Trimming cost V 4 bases and J 0 bases, with 12 bases left between them. The CDR3 loop reads CASSLGIPSTDTQYF. CDR3 DNA: TGCGCCAGCAGCCTCGGGATTCCTAGCACAGATACGCAGTATTTT.